This T cell receptor (beta chain) was observed in a study of CD8+CD57+ T cells in acquired aplastic anemia. Study in general: Sorted CD4+ and CD8+ cell DNA averaged approximately 3 ug.

V dropped 2 bases and J dropped 8 bases, with 19 bases sitting between them. The germline CDR1 and CDR2 sequences are GTSNPN and SVGIG (reference sequence). The CDR3 has 15 residues. The template used for profiling TCR beta VDJ and CDR3 was genomic DNA. TCRdb processed the reads anew with MiXCR; each CDR3 protein has one entry. Of 400,000 to 450,000 distinct CDR3 sequences listed, about two thirds are singletons. This clonotype was seen only a few times. The V gene is TRBV30, the J gene TRBJ2-1; a weak D match, TRBD1 (6 bases). This TCR was recovered from a human donor in good health, serving as a control. The material sequenced was sorted CD4+, CD8+, or CD8+CD57+ T cells (not recorded which) from PBMCs. DNA for the CDR3: TGTGCCTGGAGTCCCCGTCCGAGGGGGTCGTATGAGCAGTTCTTC. Translation: CAWSPRPRGSYEQFF.